Described below is a single T cell receptor (beta chain) sequence and its context. The authors' processing: Amplified reference gene primers provided the basis for estimating nucleated cell counts. Generated by immunoSEQ multiplex PCR, the TCRdb table keeps only in-frame clones and is missing some. Clone size and the V and J calls come from that table; the DNA yielded D and trimming. This table has approximately 110,000 clones, 70% to 90% appearing once. The data stem from a study of blood T cell repertoires in COVID-19. On the study more broadly: The United States, Italy and Spain provided the acute and convalescent COVID-19 samples.

The CDR3 is 14 amino acids. V was pared by 5 bases and J by 2 bases, with 3 bases of the junction left unmatched. In germline, CDR1 is MNHEY, CDR2 SVGAGI. The specimen was peripheral blood. This chain connects TRBV6-5 to TRBJ1-5; 7 bases line up with TRBD1. This receptor was taken from a man aged 35 to 55 with acute or convalescent COVID-19. This CDR3 is CASSTGARNQPQHF. The CDR3 DNA sequence: TGTGCCAGCAGTACAGGGGCCCGCAATCAGCCCCAGCATTTT.